This T cell receptor (beta chain) is drawn from a study of blood T cell repertoires in COVID-19. TCRdb's table, derived via immunoSEQ multiplex PCR, lists solely in-frame clones and lacks some. The data contain just under 90,000 clones, 90% to 95% of them singletons. The sequence was collected from a man aged 55 to 69 with acute or convalescent COVID-19. Sequencing used peripheral blood.

CDR3 DNA sequence: TGTGCCAGCAGTTGGGACAGCGTTTTTGAAAAACTGTTTTTT. This translates into CASSWDSVFEKLFF. V usage is TRBV28 and J usage is TRBJ1-4; TRBD1 aligns across 7 bases. This CDR3 comprises 14 residues. The germline V gene encodes CDR1 MDHEN and CDR2 SYDVKM. With 4 bases clipped from V and 7 bases from J, the junction kept 6 bases outside the gene matches.